Below, 23 T cell receptor beta chains from the same sample are listed, as sequenced in a study of regulatory T cells in long-lasting Graves disease. As to time point: newly diagnosed GD, antithyroid drugs for less than 3 months. PBMC-derived RNA was used for the TCR library. TCR beta libraries were built with iRepertoire HTBI primers and Arm-PCR of CDR3 regions. One entry per CDR3 protein results from TCRdb running MiXCR on the multiplex PCR reads. The profile shows some 250,000 distinct CDR3 sequences, 20% to 25% of them singletons. The material sequenced was peripheral blood mononuclear cells (PBMCs), taken at new diagnosis, from a patient treated with antithyroid drugs. The receptors here all came from a female donor with Graves disease.

V and J are TRBV29-1 and TRBJ2-3, with 8 bases lining up with TRBD1. Germline-derived CDR1 and CDR2 are SQVTM and ANQGSEA. V gave up 7 bases and J gave up 8 bases; unmatched junction bases: 5. The CDR3 runs 11 residues. CDR3 nucleotides: TGCAGCGGAACCAGGGGGCCTACGCAGTATTTT. It yields the protein CSGTRGPTQYF.

This clonotype has more than one count but fewer than ten. The V and J genes are TRBV20-1 and TRBJ1-2; 7 nucleotides line up with TRBD1. V shed 1 base, J shed 2 bases, and the junction held 10 bases outside the gene matches. The germline CDR1 and CDR2 sequences are DFQATT and SNEGSKA (reference sequence). This CDR3 spans 16 amino acids. For the CDR3, the DNA is TGCAGTGCTAGAGGAGCGGCAGGGGGTCTGAACTATGGCTACACCTTC. It is translated as CSARGAAGGLNYGYTF.

Here the CDR3 DNA reads TGTGCCAGCAGTTACCGACCCGGGGGCAGTGGAAAACTGTTTTTT. Protein: CASSYRPGGSGKLFF. The J gene is TRBJ1-4, the V gene TRBV6-5; possibly TRBD1 for D (6 bases). This CDR3 region has 15 residues. Germline V gene lookup returns CDR1 MNHEY and CDR2 SVGAGI. Trimming cost V 2 bases and J 10 bases, with 17 bases left between them.

The CDR3 region has the DNA TGTGCCAGCAGCATGGCGGTATACACTAGCACAGATACGCAGTATTTT. Encoded protein: CASSMAVYTSTDTQYF. The V gene is TRBV7-2, the J gene TRBJ2-3; D not resolved. Trimming removed 5 bases from V and 0 bases from J, with 15 bases in between. Germline V lookup: CDR1 SGHTA, CDR2 FQGNSA. This CDR3 spans 16 amino acids.

About this clonotype: A much larger clone differs from this one at a single base, so this may be a read error. The chain combines TRBV5-1 with TRBJ1-3; 8 nucleotides match TRBD1. CDR1 SGHRS and CDR2 YFSETQ come from the germline V gene. The junction had 7 bases not matched to a gene; V was cut back by 4 bases and J by 1 base. The CDR3 consists of 16 residues. The CDR3 DNA is TGCGCCAGCAGCCTGGACAGGGTTCGTTCTGGAAACACCATATATTTT. Translation: CASSLDRVRSGNTIYF. Based on the CDR3 plus reference TRBV5-1 and TRBJ1-3, the full variable domain is KAGVTQTPRYLIKTRGQQVTLSCSPISGHRSVSWYQQTPGQGLQFLFEYFSETQRNKGNFPGRFSGRQFSNSRSEMNVSTLELGDSALYLCASSLDRVRSGNTIYFGEGSWLTVV.

This clonotype has only a few counts. This chain joins TRBV10-3 and TRBJ2-7, with a tentative D call TRBD1 (6 bases). CDR1 and CDR2 from the germline V gene are ENHRY and SYGVKD. Trimming left V 2 bases short and J 6 bases short, with 17 bases between. CDR3 length equals 15 residues. The CDR3 nucleotides are TGTGCCATCAGTGAGAGAGGCAGGGGCCTTTTCGAGCAGTACTTC. It specifies CAISERGRGLFEQYF.

This clonotype showed up many times. The chain uses TRBV7-2 and TRBJ1-2; the D gene is possibly TRBD1 (6 bases). Trimming took 5 bases from V and 1 from J, leaving 11 bases between them. CDR3 length: 14 amino acids. Germline V lookup: CDR1 SGHTA, CDR2 FQGNSA. CDR3 sequence: CASSLWTVNYGYTF. The DNA of the CDR3 is TGTGCCAGCAGCCTATGGACAGTTAACTATGGCTACACCTTC. Based on the CDR3 plus reference TRBV7-2 and TRBJ1-2, the full variable domain is GAGVSQSPSNKVTEKGKDVELRCDPISGHTALYWYRQSLGQGLEFLIYFQGNSAPDKSGLPSDRFSAERTGGSVSTLTIQRTQQEDSAVYLCASSLWTVNYGYTFGSGTRLTVV.

This clonotype was counted at least ten times. The genes are TRBV7-3 and TRBJ2-1, with D uncertain. This CDR3 is 13 amino acids long. V was shortened by 2 bases and J by 2 bases, with 4 bases between the two germline ends. Germline CDR1 SGHTA, CDR2 FQGTGA. This CDR3 reads CASSLLTYNEQFF. As DNA, the CDR3 is TGTGCCAGCAGCTTACTTACCTACAATGAGCAGTTCTTC.

This clonotype has a count of ten or more. The CDR3, as DNA: TGCAGCGTTGTTAGGGTCGGGAGCGACACTGAAGCTTTCTTT. This gives the protein CSVVRVGSDTEAFF. The chain joins TRBV29-1 to TRBJ1-1; D is ambiguous. The CDR3 covers 14 residues. Germline loops: CDR1 SQVTM, CDR2 ANQGSEA. Between the trimmed V and J ends, which lost 4 bases and 3 bases, there was a span of 15 bases.

The chain carries TRBV5-8 and TRBJ2-5, with TRBD1 matching over 7 bases. V trimming: 4 bases; J trimming: 5 bases; junction bases outside the gene matches: 11. The germline V gene has CDR1 SGHTS and CDR2 YDEGEE. This CDR3 is 15 amino acids long. The CDR3 loop reads CASSDRDRMHETQYF. The CDR3 DNA is TGTGCCAGCAGCGACCGGGACAGAATGCACGAGACCCAGTACTTC.

This clonotype has ten or more counts. The chain uses TRBV6-1 and TRBJ2-1; 8 positions match TRBD2. V shed 6 bases, J shed 3 bases, and the junction held 7 bases outside the gene matches. Germline values: CDR1 MNHNS, CDR2 SASEGT. The CDR3 covers 15 residues. This CDR3 is CASSRSGTGYNEQFF. DNA for the CDR3: TGTGCCAGCAGCCGTAGCGGGACGGGCTACAATGAGCAGTTCTTC.

This clonotype occurred many times. In DNA form, the CDR3 reads TGTGCCAGCAGCTTGATGGATAAGCCCCAGCATTTT. This translates into CASSLMDKPQHF. This chain uses TRBV7-8 with TRBJ1-5; D not resolved. Trimming pared 3 bases from V and 8 bases from J, leaving 8 bases between. This CDR3 region has 12 residues. Looked up from germline, CDR1 is SGHVS and CDR2 is FQNEAQ. Looking up the rest from reference TRBV7-8 and TRBJ1-5 gives the full variable domain: GAGVSQSPRYKVAKRGQDVALRCDPISGHVSLFWYQQALGQGPEFLTYFQNEAQLDKSGLPSDRFFAERPEGSVSTLKIQRTQQEDSAVYLCASSLMDKPQHFGDGTRLSIL.

This clonotype was counted many times. This chain joins TRBV5-1 and TRBJ1-2; D is undetermined. Germline V gene data show CDR1 as SGHRS and CDR2 as YFSETQ. The CDR3 is 14 amino acids. Trimming took off 2 bases at V and 0 bases at J, with 8 bases between the two ends. Written as DNA, the CDR3 is TGCGCCAGCAGCTTCAGCCGAGCTAACTATGGCTACACCTTC. Encoded protein: CASSFSRANYGYTF. Complete variable domain (other parts from reference TRBV5-1 and TRBJ1-2): KAGVTQTPRYLIKTRGQQVTLSCSPISGHRSVSWYQQTPGQGLQFLFEYFSETQRNKGNFPGRFSGRQFSNSRSEMNVSTLELGDSALYLCASSFSRANYGYTFGSGTRLTVV.

This clonotype occurred a few times. The CDR3 does not close with the conserved phenylalanine or tryptophan, likely indicating a read error. The chain is built from TRBV28 and TRBJ2-1; TRBD2 matches at 10 bases. With V trimmed by 2 bases and J by 7 bases, 20 bases remained unmatched. Germline loops: CDR1 MDHEN, CDR2 SYDVKM. The length of the CDR3 is 20 residues. CDR3 coding DNA: TGTGCCAGCAGTTTAGTTGTAGGACAGGGAGGAGCGGGGGGGCATAATGAGCAGTTCTCC. It yields the protein CASSLVVGQGGAGGHNEQFS.

This clonotype was observed many times. The chain uses TRBV27 and TRBJ2-6; D not certain. The CDR3 length is 15 residues. V lost 5 bases and J lost 0, with 8 bases in between. Looked up from germline, CDR1 is MNHEY and CDR2 is SMNVEV (reference sequence). CDR3 loop: CASSVQSSGANVLTF. CDR3 coding DNA: TGTGCCAGCAGTGTTCAGAGCTCTGGGGCCAACGTCCTGACTTTC.

At least ten counts were recorded for this clonotype. The V and J genes are TRBV27 and TRBJ1-2; TRBD1 is a possible D gene (6 bases). V lost 3 bases and J 1 base, leaving 24 bases between the germline ends. This CDR3 is 19 amino acids long. The germline V gene encodes CDR1 MNHEY and CDR2 SMNVEV (reference sequence). The CDR3 reads CASSFSPKFTSGVNYGYTF. The CDR3 DNA sequence: TGTGCCAGCAGTTTTTCCCCAAAGTTCACGTCAGGGGTTAACTATGGCTACACCTTC.

This sequence joins TRBV7-6 and TRBJ2-2; no reliable D call. This CDR3 has 14 amino acids. The V end lost 2 bases, the J end lost 6 bases, and 10 bases lay between the germline ends. Germline assignment: CDR1 SGHVS and CDR2 FNYEAQ. CDR3 residues: CASSLRMDPGELFF. CDR3 DNA: TGTGCCAGCAGCTTACGAATGGACCCCGGGGAGCTGTTTTTT.

The chain combines TRBV6-4 with TRBJ1-6; TRBD1 matches 9 bases. Germline assignment: CDR1 MRHNA and CDR2 SNTAGT. V trimming: 6 bases; J trimming: 6 bases; junction bases outside the gene matches: 3. The CDR3 loop spans 14 amino acids. This CDR3 is CASRTGGLNSPLHF. Written as DNA, the CDR3 is TGTGCCAGCAGGACAGGGGGACTTAATTCACCCCTCCACTTT.

On this clonotype: A much larger clone sits a single nucleotide away, making a read error possible. J is TRBJ2-3 and V is TRBV4-2, with D hard to call. The tail of the sequence fits TRBJ2-7 better, so the J call may be wrong. Germline V lookup: CDR1 LGHNA, CDR2 YNFKEQ. The CDR3 is made up of 15 amino acids. Here the CDR3 reads CASSQDQTGVSEQYF. The CDR3 coding sequence is TGTGCCAGCAGCCAAGATCAAACCGGTGTGTCTGAGCAGTACTTC.

V and J are TRBV12-3 or TRBV12-4 and TRBJ1-3; 7 bases are a match to TRBD1. The CDR3 is made up of 17 amino acids. V shed 6 bases and J 0 bases; nucleotides not matched to a gene: 11. The CDR3 spells CASSPSDRAYSGNTIYF. The CDR3 nucleotides read TGTGCCAGCAGCCCCTCCGACAGGGCCTACTCTGGAAACACCATATATTTT.

This clonotype was found many times. The chain joins TRBV20-1 to TRBJ2-7, with D possibly matching TRBD1 (6 bases). The CDR3 is made up of 12 amino acids. The germline V gene has CDR1 DFQATT and CDR2 SNEGSKA (reference sequence). Trimming stripped 7 bases from V and 3 bases from J, with 13 bases between. The DNA for the CDR3 is TGCAGTGTCCCGACAGGAGTCTACGAGCAGTACTTC. It is translated as CSVPTGVYEQYF.

At least ten counts were recorded for this clonotype. V and J are TRBV5-4 and TRBJ2-1; D gene uncertain. The germline CDR1 and CDR2 sequences are SGHNT and YYREEE (reference sequence). There are 12 residues in the CDR3. Between the trimmed V and J ends, which lost 5 bases and 7 bases, there was a span of 10 bases. CDR3 bases: TGTGCCAGCAGGGGCGTCGGGAATGAGCAGTTCTTC. It is translated as CASRGVGNEQFF.

This clonotype was found many times. The chain has TRBV27 and TRBJ1-5; D gene uncertain. V was clipped by 0 bases and J by 5 bases, with 11 bases between them. Germline-derived CDR1 and CDR2 are MNHEY and SMNVEV (reference sequence). The CDR3 has 15 residues. CDR3 amino acids: CASSLSVPGYQPQHF. As DNA, the CDR3 is TGTGCCAGCAGTTTATCAGTCCCGGGGTATCAGCCCCAGCATTTT.